This TCR beta chain was found in a study of regulatory dendritic cells for organ transplantation (dated by TCRdb to 2016 to 2017). About the full investigation: TCRbeta repertoires were sequenced from sorted naive and memory CD4+ and CD8+ T cells before and after allostimulation with regulatory or mature dendritic cells. Overall study outcomes, separate from this receptor: Among the resting subsets, memory CD8+ T cells contained the most alloreactive TCR clonotypes. Naive CD4+ and CD8+ T cells showed highly diverse repertoires, whereas memory cells were less diverse and memory CD8+ cells were the most oligoclonal. Allostimulation expanded memory CD8+ clones in both subjects, but regulatory dendritic cells appeared to induce more limited expansion than mature dendritic cells. Only a couple of subjects were sequenced, and the authors noted considerable between-individual heterogeneity in the alloreactive memory CD8+ T cell pool.

Naive T cells were sorted as CD45RA+ and memory T cells as CD45RO+ CD4+ or CD8+ cells by FACS. T cells for TCR sequencing came from a couple of healthy control subjects. Sorted T cell subsets that were not stimulated were used as baseline controls for the mixed lymphocyte reactions. The Qiagen DNeasy Blood & Tissue Kit was used to extract genomic DNA. From V the trimming removes 5 bases and from J it removes 5 bases, while the gene matches leave 11 bases of the junction unaccounted for. Reading from cysteine to phenylalanine, the CDR3 counts 18 amino acids. Only the CDR3 region is kept as DNA, spanning 54 bases read in frame from base 1. CDR1 and CDR2 are read off the germline V gene as MDHEN and SYDVKM. Multiplexed two-step PCR with Vbeta-specific forward primers and Jbeta-specific reverse primers was used to amplify TCRbeta CDR3 regions. TCRbeta libraries were sequenced on an Illumina instrument through the immunoSEQ service. On the authors' methods: IMGT annotation was used to assign V, D and J genes, and synthetic CDR3 analogues were used to correct counts for multiplex PCR bias. Repertoire clonality was computed in the immunoSEQ Analyzer as one minus normalized Shannon entropy. Clonal expansion was defined by Fisher's exact test with Benjamini-Hochberg false discovery rate control, using two-tailed P<0.01. Not all clones reach the TCRdb copy of this immuneACCESS table, which keeps in-frame sequences only. Checked studies attribute under half of the gap to unresolved V genes and leave the rest unexplained. That table is the source of V, J and clone size, and D and trimming were worked out from the DNA. This sample has approximately 35,000 clones in its table, and 85% to 90% of those were observed once. In total, the top ten clones hold 0.055% to 0.075% of the sample.

On this clone itself: Its target antigen remains unknown. It has no much larger one-base neighbor in the sample; base qualities were not kept.

This receptor chain uses TRBV28 and TRBJ2-1; 14 bases in the junction line up with TRBD2. This TCR came from a human donor in good health. The specimen was naive CD4+ T cells from blood. In light of the paper, this sample's cell subset or site label describes: CD45RA+ naive T cells. The CDR3 region has the sequence CASSQEAGTSGSHNEQFF. The DNA sequence is TGTGCCAGCAGTCAAGAGGCCGGGACTAGCGGGAGCCACAATGAGCAGTTCTTC.